Each of the 17 T cell receptor beta chains below was sequenced from the same sample in a study of blood T cell repertoires in COVID-19. Measured with immunoSEQ multiplex PCR; TCRdb has only the in-frame clones, and not every one. The table lists around 200,000 clones, roughly 85% of them singletons. Sequenced sample: peripheral blood. Receptors were obtained from a man between 60 and 75 years old with acute or convalescent COVID-19.

This sequence joins TRBV19 and TRBJ2-7, with 15 nucleotides matching TRBD2. The CDR3 consists of 18 residues. Germline V gives CDR1 LNHDA, CDR2 SQIVND (reference sequence). J was trimmed by 2 bases and V by 5 bases; bases with no gene match: 10. The CDR3 DNA reads as TGTGCCAGTAGTTCCAGGACTAGCGGGAGGGCCGCCGCCTACGAGCAGTACTTC. It encodes CASSSRTSGRAAAYEQYF.

This clone was recorded a few times. The V and J genes are TRBV4-1 and TRBJ2-7; weak D call: TRBD2 (5 bases). The CDR3 totals 14 residues. The germline V gene has CDR1 MGHRA and CDR2 YSYEKL. V lost 4 bases and J lost 3, with 13 bases in between. The CDR3 DNA follows: TGCGCCAGCAGCCGCATGACTACCCTCTACGAGCAGTACTTC. Its protein is CASSRMTTLYEQYF.

This clone has more than one count but fewer than ten. The rearrangement joins TRBV28 to TRBJ1-2; D possibly corresponds to TRBD1 (6 bases). The CDR3 length is 13 residues. V lost 7 bases and J lost 7, with 16 bases in between. Germline V gives CDR1 MDHEN, CDR2 SYDVKM. CDR3 bases: TGTGCCAGCAACCCGGGGGGGCACGGTGGCTACACCTTC. It codes for CASNPGGHGGYTF.

This clone was picked up a small number of times. The CDR3 protein is CASSPTEREQYF. The CDR3 DNA follows: TGTGCCAGCAGTCCAACTGAGCGGGAGCAGTACTTC. The chain couples TRBV6-2 or TRBV6-3 to TRBJ2-7; perhaps TRBD2 as D (5 bases). V was trimmed by 5 bases and J by 7 bases, leaving 12 bases between them. CDR1 MNHEY and CDR2 SVGEGT come from the germline V gene. This CDR3 spans 12 amino acids.

V gene TRBV29-1 combines with J gene TRBJ2-7, with D perhaps matching TRBD1 (6 bases). This CDR3 spans 11 amino acids. The germline gives CDR1 SQVTM, CDR2 ANQGSEA. The V gene lost 7 bases and the J gene lost 5 bases, with 12 bases spanning the gap. The CDR3 loop is CSARQVNEQYF. CDR3 bases: TGCAGCGCCAGACAGGTCAACGAGCAGTACTTC.

The chain combines TRBV29-1 with TRBJ2-5; unclear D gene. Trimming removed 6 bases at V and 5 bases at J, with 10 bases between. The germline gives CDR1 SQVTM, CDR2 ANQGSEA. The length of the CDR3 is 11 residues. The CDR3 sequence is CSVENLETQYF. Written as DNA, the CDR3 is TGCAGCGTGGAGAACCTCGAGACCCAGTACTTC.

This clone appeared a single time. This chain uses TRBV7-2 with TRBJ2-3; TRBD1 aligns across 9 bases. The CDR3 is 14 residues long. Per the germline V gene, CDR1 is SGHTA and CDR2 is FQGNSA. V shed 4 bases, J shed 8 bases, and the junction held 7 bases outside the gene matches. This chain's CDR3 is CASSSGGQGGTQYF. The CDR3 DNA reads TGTGCCAGCAGCTCGGGGGGACAGGGTGGTACGCAGTATTTT.

This clone was counted between two and nine times. The chain recombines TRBV3-1 (or the pseudogene TRBV3-2) with TRBJ2-7; D perhaps matches TRBD2 (5 bases). Germline-derived CDR1 and CDR2 are LGHDT and YNNKEL (reference sequence). V dropped 4 bases and J dropped 4 bases, with 17 bases sitting between them. CDR3 length: 15 amino acids. The chain's CDR3 is CASSLRTLSSYEQYF. CDR3 DNA: TGTGCCAGCAGCCTTAGGACTCTCTCCAGTTACGAGCAGTACTTC.

J is TRBJ2-1 and V is TRBV5-1, with TRBD1 matching 8 bases. Trimming at V came to 3 bases and at J to 4 bases, leaving 6 bases not matched to a gene. Per the germline V gene, CDR1 is SGHRS and CDR2 is YFSETQ. The CDR3 sequence is 15 residues long. CDR3 loop: CASSYQGAGYNEQFF. The DNA for the CDR3 is TGCGCCAGCAGCTATCAGGGGGCGGGGTACAATGAGCAGTTCTTC.

The chain couples TRBV28 to TRBJ2-7; weak D call: TRBD2 (5 bases). CDR1 and CDR2 (germline): MDHEN, SYDVKM. V was trimmed by 6 bases and J by 7 bases, leaving 16 bases between them. This CDR3 contains 13 residues. CDR3 DNA sequence: TGTGCCAGCAGCCTGGATGGAGGTGGGGAGCAGTACTTC. It translates to CASSLDGGGEQYF.

The rearrangement joins TRBV6-6 to TRBJ2-1; tentatively, D is TRBD2 (5 bases). Looked up from germline, CDR1 is MNHNY and CDR2 is SVGAGI (reference sequence). Trimming left V 8 bases short and J 4 bases short, with 9 bases between. This CDR3 spans 12 amino acids. The CDR3 region is CASRGIYNEQFF. The CDR3 bases are TGTGCCAGCCGAGGGATTTACAATGAGCAGTTCTTC.

The chain joins TRBV3-1 (or the pseudogene TRBV3-2) to TRBJ1-2, with a weak D call TRBD1 (6 bases). V was shortened by 0 bases and J by 8 bases, with 13 bases between the two germline ends. The CDR3 is 14 amino acids. Germline loops: CDR1 LGHDT, CDR2 YNNKEL (reference sequence). DNA for the CDR3: TGTGCCAGCAGCCAAGACGGGGGGCCGAGAGGCTACACCTTC. It yields the protein CASSQDGGPRGYTF.

As for this clone: At the DNA level, this CDR3 is encoded by other sequences in the same sample as well. The chain joins TRBV19 to TRBJ2-3; D is undetermined. CDR1 LNHDA and CDR2 SQIVND come from the germline V gene (reference sequence). Trimming left V 2 bases short and J 0 bases short, with 6 bases between. This CDR3 spans 14 amino acids. As DNA, the CDR3 is TGTGCCAGTAGTATACAGGCAAGCACAGATACGCAGTATTTT. As protein: CASSIQASTDTQYF.

Concerning this clone itself: Germline and junction disagree at one end, which may indicate a read error. The chain is built from TRBV2 and TRBJ2-5; no definite D call. Germline V gene lookup returns CDR1 SNHLY and CDR2 FYNNEI. CDR3 length: 12 amino acids. The chain's CDR3 is CAGSDMAETQYF. For the CDR3, the DNA is TGTGCCGGCAGCGACATGGCCGAGACCCAGTACTTC.

In its sample, this clone was seen many times. V and J are TRBV7-3 and TRBJ2-6, with TRBD1 identical over 8 bases. In germline, CDR1 is SGHTA, CDR2 FQGTGA. CDR3 length: 19 residues. After removal of 2 bases from V and 0 bases from J, the junction contained 9 bases not matched to a gene. CDR3 nucleotide sequence: TGTGCCAGCAGCTTATTGGGACGGGACAGGTACTCTGGGGCCAACGTCCTGACTTTC. Amino acids: CASSLLGRDRYSGANVLTF.

The V gene is TRBV27, the J gene TRBJ1-6, with TRBD1 identical over 7 bases. The CDR3 extends over 15 amino acids. Germline CDR1 is MNHEY and CDR2 is SMNVEV (reference sequence). The junction had 16 bases not matched to a gene; V was cut back by 10 bases and J by 10 bases. CDR3 region: CATQSTGHLGSPLHF. The CDR3 region has the DNA TGTGCCACCCAGTCGACAGGGCACCTGGGGTCACCCCTCCACTTT.

The chain employs TRBV5-1 and TRBJ2-1; TRBD2 matches at 13 bases. The germline gives CDR1 SGHRS, CDR2 YFSETQ. The CDR3 extends over 15 amino acids. V shed 4 bases and J 10 bases; nucleotides not matched to a gene: 8. This chain's CDR3 is CASSAGLAGESEQFF. The DNA of the CDR3 is TGCGCCAGCAGCGCAGGACTAGCGGGGGAAAGCGAGCAGTTCTTC.